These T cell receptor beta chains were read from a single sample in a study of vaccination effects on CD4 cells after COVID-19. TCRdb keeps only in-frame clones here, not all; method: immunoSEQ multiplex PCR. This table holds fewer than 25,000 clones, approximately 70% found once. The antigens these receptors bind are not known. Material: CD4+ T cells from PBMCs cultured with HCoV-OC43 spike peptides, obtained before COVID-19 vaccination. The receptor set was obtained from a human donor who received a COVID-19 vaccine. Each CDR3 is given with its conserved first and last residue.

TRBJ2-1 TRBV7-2 CASSLYSSPEQFF
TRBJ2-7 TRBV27 CASRLRWQTLAGGRPPTYEQYF
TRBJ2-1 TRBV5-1 CASSLASGSYNEQFF
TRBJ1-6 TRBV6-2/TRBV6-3 CASNPDSQNSPLHF
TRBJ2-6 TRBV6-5 CASVGSGANVLTF
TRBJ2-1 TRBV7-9 CASSLAVPSGEQFF
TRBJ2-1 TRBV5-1 CASSLAWGGGSQMSRGEQFF
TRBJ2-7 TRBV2 CASSNGGPGTSAYEQYF
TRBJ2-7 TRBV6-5 CASSPFGQGSYEQYF
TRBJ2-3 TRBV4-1 CASSQGDRAPDTQYF
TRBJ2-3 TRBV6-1 CASSEAVQAYHTQYF
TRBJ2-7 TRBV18 CASSPVAGTEAYEQYF
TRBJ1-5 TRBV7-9 CASSAGRGGGTINQPQHF
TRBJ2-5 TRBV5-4 CASSRGSGVQETQYF
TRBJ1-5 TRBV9 CASCGRGGNQPQHF
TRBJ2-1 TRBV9 CASSVDHRRDEQFF
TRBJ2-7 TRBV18 CASSPLQLYEQYF
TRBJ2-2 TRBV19 CASRDAGELFF
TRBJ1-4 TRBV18 CASSPPTATNEKLFF
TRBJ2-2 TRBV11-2 CASSLAGQGNTGELFF
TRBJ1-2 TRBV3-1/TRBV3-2 CASSQGNSGYTF
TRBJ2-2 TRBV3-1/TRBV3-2 CASSQVNTGELFF
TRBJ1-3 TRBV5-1 CASSLAGAFSGNTIYF
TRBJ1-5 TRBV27 CASSSVGGAQHF
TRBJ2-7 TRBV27 CASSPFGRLGGYEQYF
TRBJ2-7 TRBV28 CASSTGMSRYEQYF
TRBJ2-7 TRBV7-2 CASSLASTYEQYF
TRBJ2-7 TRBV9 CASSVGPSGGPYEQYF
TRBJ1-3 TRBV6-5 CASSYEWSSGNTIYF
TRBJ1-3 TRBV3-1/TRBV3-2 CASSLGVTGNTIYF
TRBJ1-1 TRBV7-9 CASSLDDSWAGGSEAFF
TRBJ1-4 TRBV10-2 CASRDRDRGEKLFF
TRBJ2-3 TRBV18 CASSPSDRTDTQYF
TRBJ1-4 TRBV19 CASRPGGSNEKLFF
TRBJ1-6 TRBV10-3 CAISDSLSSYNSPLHF
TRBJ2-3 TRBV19 CASRLAGTDTQYF
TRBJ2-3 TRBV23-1 CASSPLQAADTQYF
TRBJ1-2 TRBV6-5 CASSYGPFYGYTF
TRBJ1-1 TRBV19 CASSTSANTEAFF
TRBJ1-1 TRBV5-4 CASSLIGPNTEAFF
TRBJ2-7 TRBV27 CASSLAGGTYEQYF
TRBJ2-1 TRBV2 CASSEGLAGRNEQFF
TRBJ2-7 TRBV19 CASSTGTSAFYEQYF
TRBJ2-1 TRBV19 CASSTYTGDSYNEQFF
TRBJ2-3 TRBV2 CASSETSRATDTQYF
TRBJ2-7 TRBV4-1 CASSQDTTTYEQYF
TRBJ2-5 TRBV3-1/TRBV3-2 CASSWTSGGTETQYF
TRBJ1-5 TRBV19 CASGSPLSTASNQPQHF
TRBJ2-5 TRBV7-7 CASSQGLANQETQYF
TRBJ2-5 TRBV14 CASSQGFFPIKTQYF
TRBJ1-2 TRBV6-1 CASSEAFGGTNYGYTF
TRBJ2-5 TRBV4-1 CASSQGKGQVAETQYF
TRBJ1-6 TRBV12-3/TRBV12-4 CASSSLDNSPLHF
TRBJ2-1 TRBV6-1 CASSEAALAGGTNEQFF